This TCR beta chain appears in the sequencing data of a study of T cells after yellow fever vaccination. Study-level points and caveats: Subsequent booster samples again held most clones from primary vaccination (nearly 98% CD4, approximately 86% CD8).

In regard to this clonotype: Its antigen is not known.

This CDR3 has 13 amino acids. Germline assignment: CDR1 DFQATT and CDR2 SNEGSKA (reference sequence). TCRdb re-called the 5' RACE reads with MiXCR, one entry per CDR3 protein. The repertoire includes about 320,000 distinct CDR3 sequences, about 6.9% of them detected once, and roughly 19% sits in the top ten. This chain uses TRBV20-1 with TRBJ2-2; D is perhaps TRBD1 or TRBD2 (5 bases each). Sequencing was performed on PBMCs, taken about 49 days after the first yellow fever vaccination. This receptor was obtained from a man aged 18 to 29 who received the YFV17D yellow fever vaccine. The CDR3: CGGNGLDTGELFF. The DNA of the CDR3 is TGCGGGGGAAACGGGTTGGACACCGGGGAGCTGTTTTTT.